A single sample gave rise to the 7 T cell receptor beta chains below, sequenced in a study of T-cell reconstitution after alpha-beta-depleted transplantation in children. During its preparation, the TCRbeta library received unique molecular identifiers. Via MiXCR, TCRdb re-called the PCR reads, giving one row per CDR3 protein. The sample lists 490,000 or so distinct CDR3 sequences, under 15% occurring once. The sample was PBMCs from the stem cell graft donor, taken from the stem cell graft. The receptors stem from a human donor who donated a stem cell graft to a child with combined immunodeficiency.

This clonotype was recorded many times. This chain links TRBV29-1 with TRBJ2-3; no reliable D call. V shed 3 bases and J shed 2 bases, with 9 bases lying between them. Germline V gives CDR1 SQVTM, CDR2 ANQGSEA. The CDR3 totals 13 residues. CDR3 sequence: CSVEGQITDTQYF. CDR3 sequence (DNA): TGCAGCGTTGAGGGTCAGATCACAGATACGCAGTATTTT.

This clonotype showed up many times. An end of the junction differs from the germline gene, which may be a read error. The rearrangement uses TRBV7-6 and TRBJ2-1; D possibly corresponds to TRBD1 (5 bases). Per the germline V gene, CDR1 is SGHVS and CDR2 is FNYEAQ. The CDR3 contains 15 residues. This CDR3 reads CASGLDDSLYNEQFF. CDR3 nucleotides: TGTGCCAGCGGCTTGGATGACAGTCTCTACAATGAGCAGTTCTTC.

This sequence joins TRBV7-9 and TRBJ2-2; maybe TRBD1 (5 bases). The V end was cut by 4 bases, the J end by 4 bases, with 16 bases between. This CDR3 is 16 amino acids long. Germline V gene sequence: CDR1 SEHNR, CDR2 FQNEAQ (reference sequence). Here the CDR3 reads CASSSWTAGSTGELFF. CDR3 coding DNA: TGTGCCAGCAGCTCGTGGACCGCAGGGTCCACCGGGGAGCTGTTTTTT. The entire variable domain, with the rest obtained from reference TRBV7-9 and TRBJ2-2, is as follows: DTGVSQNPRHKITKRGQNVTFRCDPISEHNRLYWYRQTLGQGPEFLTYFQNEAQLEKSRLLSDRFSAERPKGSFSTLEIQRTEQGDSAMYLCASSSWTAGSTGELFFGEGSRLTVL.

V is TRBV6-2 or TRBV6-3 and J is TRBJ1-2; unclear D gene. Trimming pared 5 bases from V and 3 bases from J, leaving 13 bases between. There are 14 residues in the CDR3. Germline V gives CDR1 MNHEY, CDR2 SVGEGT. CDR3 sequence reads: CASSPLGSDYGYTF. The CDR3 region has the DNA TGTGCCAGCAGTCCACTTGGGTCAGACTATGGCTACACCTTC.

This clonotype came up a few times. V gene TRBV7-8 combines with J gene TRBJ1-5, with D perhaps matching TRBD1 (6 bases). This CDR3 has 12 amino acids. Trimming took off 4 bases at V and 6 bases at J, with 7 bases between the two ends. Germline-derived CDR1 and CDR2 are SGHVS and FQNEAQ. CDR3: CASSWTAQPQHF. The CDR3 bases are TGTGCCAGCAGCTGGACAGCTCAGCCCCAGCATTTT.

This clonotype was detected ten times or more. This chain connects TRBV28 to TRBJ2-3; a possible D gene is TRBD2 (5 bases). CDR1 is MDHEN, CDR2 SYDVKM, per germline. CDR3 size: 15 residues. V lost 3 bases, J lost 2 bases, and 12 bases lay in between. In nucleotides, the CDR3 is TGTGCCAGCAGTTTGGACTCTCCATCCACAGATACGCAGTATTTT. This translates into CASSLDSPSTDTQYF.

This clonotype was seen only a few times. The chain employs TRBV11-2 and TRBJ2-1; tentative D call: TRBD2 (7 bases). The ends were cut back, 1 base at V and 6 bases at J, with 13 bases in the middle. Germline CDR1 SGHAT, CDR2 FQNNGV. The CDR3 totals 15 residues. This chain's CDR3 is CASSLGGGHINEQFF. CDR3 DNA: TGTGCCAGCAGCTTAGGGGGGGGACACATCAATGAGCAGTTCTTC.